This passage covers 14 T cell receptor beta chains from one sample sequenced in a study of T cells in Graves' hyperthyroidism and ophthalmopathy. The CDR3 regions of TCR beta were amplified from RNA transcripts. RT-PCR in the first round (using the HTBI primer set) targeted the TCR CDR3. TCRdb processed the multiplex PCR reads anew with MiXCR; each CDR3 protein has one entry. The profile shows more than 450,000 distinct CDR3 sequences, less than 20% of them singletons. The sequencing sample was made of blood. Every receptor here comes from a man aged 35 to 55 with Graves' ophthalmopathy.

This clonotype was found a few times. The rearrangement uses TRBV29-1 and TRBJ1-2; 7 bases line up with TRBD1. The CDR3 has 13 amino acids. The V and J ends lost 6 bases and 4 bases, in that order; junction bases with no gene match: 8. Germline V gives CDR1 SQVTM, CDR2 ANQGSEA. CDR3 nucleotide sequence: TGCAGCGTAGACAGGGACGTCGGCTATGGCTACACCTTC. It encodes CSVDRDVGYGYTF.

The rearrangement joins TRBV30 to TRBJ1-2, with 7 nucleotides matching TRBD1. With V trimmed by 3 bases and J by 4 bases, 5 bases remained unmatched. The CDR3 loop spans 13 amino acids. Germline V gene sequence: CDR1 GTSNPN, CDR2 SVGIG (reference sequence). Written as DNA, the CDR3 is TGTGCCTGGAGGCAACAGGGGTTCTATGGCTACACCTTC. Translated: CAWRQQGFYGYTF.

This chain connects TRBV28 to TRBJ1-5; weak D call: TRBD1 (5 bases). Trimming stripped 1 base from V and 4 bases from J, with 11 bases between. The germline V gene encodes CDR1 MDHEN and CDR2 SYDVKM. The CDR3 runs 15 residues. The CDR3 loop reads CASSLSREGNQPQHF. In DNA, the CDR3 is TGTGCCAGCAGTTTATCCCGAGAGGGGAATCAGCCCCAGCATTTT. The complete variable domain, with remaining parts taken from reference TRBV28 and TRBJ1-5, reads DVKVTQSSRYLVKRTGEKVFLECVQDMDHENMFWYRQDPGLGLRLIYFSYDVKMKEKGDIPEGYSVSREKKERFSLILESASTNQTSMYLCASSLSREGNQPQHFGDGTRLSIL.

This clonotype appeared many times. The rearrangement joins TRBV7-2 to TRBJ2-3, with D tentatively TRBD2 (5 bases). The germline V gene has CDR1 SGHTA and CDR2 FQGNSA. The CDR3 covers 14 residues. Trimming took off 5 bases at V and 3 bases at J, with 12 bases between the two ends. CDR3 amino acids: CASSRPPGTDTQYF. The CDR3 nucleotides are TGTGCCAGCAGCCGCCCTCCGGGGACAGATACGCAGTATTTT.

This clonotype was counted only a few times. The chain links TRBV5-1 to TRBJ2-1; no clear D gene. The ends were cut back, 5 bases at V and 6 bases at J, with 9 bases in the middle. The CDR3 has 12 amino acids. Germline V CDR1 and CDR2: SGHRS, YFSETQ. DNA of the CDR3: TGCGCCAGCAGGAACCACCTCAATGAGCAGTTCTTC. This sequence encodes CASRNHLNEQFF.

CDR3 coding DNA: TGTGCCAGCAGTGTGGGGGACATGAACACTGAAGCTTTCTTT. Translating gives CASSVGDMNTEAFF. This rearrangement joins TRBV28 to TRBJ1-1; D perhaps matches TRBD1 (6 bases). The CDR3 runs 14 residues. Germline-derived CDR1 and CDR2 are MDHEN and SYDVKM. The V and J ends lost 5 bases and 0 bases respectively, with 10 bases between them.

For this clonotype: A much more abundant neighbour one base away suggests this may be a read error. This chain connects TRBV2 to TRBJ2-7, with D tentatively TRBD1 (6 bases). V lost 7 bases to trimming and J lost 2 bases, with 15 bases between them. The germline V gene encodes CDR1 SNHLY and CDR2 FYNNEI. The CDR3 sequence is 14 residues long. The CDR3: CASKIGQSPYEQYF. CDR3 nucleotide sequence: TGTGCCAGCAAAATTGGACAGTCTCCCTACGAGCAGTACTTC.

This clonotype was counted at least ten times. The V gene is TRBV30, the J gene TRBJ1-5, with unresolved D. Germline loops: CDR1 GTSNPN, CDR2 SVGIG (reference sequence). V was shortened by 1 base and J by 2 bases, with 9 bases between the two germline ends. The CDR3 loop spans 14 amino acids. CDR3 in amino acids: CAWSGGLGNQPQHF. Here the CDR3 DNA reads TGTGCCTGGAGTGGTGGTCTGGGCAATCAGCCCCAGCATTTT.

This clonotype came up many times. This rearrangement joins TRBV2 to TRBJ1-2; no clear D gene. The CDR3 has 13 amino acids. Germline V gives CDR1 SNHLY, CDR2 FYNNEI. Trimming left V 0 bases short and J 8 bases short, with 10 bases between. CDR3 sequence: CASSEAATLGYTF. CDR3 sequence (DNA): TGTGCCAGCAGTGAAGCCGCGACATTAGGCTACACCTTC.

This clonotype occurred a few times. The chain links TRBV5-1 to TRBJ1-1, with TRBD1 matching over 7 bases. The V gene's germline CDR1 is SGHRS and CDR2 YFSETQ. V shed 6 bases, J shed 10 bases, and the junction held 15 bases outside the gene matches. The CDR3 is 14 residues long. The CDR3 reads CASTITGRDRRAFF. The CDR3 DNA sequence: TGCGCCAGCACCATAACCGGCCGGGACAGAAGAGCTTTCTTT. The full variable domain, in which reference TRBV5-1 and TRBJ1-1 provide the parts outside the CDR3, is KAGVTQTPRYLIKTRGQQVTLSCSPISGHRSVSWYQQTPGQGLQFLFEYFSETQRNKGNFPGRFSGRQFSNSRSEMNVSTLELGDSALYLCASTITGRDRRAFFGQGTRLTVV.

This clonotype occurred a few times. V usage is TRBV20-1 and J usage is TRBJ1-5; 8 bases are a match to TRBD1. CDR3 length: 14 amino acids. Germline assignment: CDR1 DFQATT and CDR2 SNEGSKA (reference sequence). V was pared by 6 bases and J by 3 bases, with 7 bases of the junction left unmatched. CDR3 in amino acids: CSAPDRAPNQPQHF. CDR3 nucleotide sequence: TGCAGTGCCCCGGACAGGGCCCCCAATCAGCCCCAGCATTTT.

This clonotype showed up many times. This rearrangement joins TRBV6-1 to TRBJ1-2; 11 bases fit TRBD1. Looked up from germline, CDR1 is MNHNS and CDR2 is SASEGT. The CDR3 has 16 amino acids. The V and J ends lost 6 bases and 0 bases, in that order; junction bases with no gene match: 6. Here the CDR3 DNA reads TGTGCCAGCAGAAGGGACAGGGGGACTCCTAACTATGGCTACACCTTC. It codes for CASRRDRGTPNYGYTF.

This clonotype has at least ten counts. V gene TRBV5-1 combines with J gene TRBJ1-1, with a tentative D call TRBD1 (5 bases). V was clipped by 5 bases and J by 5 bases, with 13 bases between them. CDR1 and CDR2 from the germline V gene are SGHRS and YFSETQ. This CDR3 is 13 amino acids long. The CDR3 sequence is CASSTGRGTEAFF. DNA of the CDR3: TGCGCCAGCAGTACCGGGCGGGGGACTGAAGCTTTCTTT.

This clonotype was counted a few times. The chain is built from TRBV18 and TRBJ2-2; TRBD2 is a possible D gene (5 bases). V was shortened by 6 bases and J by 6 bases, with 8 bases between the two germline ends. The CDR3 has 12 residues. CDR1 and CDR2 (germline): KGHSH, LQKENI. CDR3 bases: TGTGCCAGCTCGGGAGCGGCCGGGGAGCTGTTTTTT. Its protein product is CASSGAAGELFF. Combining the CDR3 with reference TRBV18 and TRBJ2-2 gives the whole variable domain NAGVMQNPRHLVRRRGQEARLRCSPMKGHSHVYWYRQLPEEGLKFMVYLQKENIIDESGMPKERFSAEFPKEGPSILRIQQVVRGDSAAYFCASSGAAGELFFGEGSRLTVL.